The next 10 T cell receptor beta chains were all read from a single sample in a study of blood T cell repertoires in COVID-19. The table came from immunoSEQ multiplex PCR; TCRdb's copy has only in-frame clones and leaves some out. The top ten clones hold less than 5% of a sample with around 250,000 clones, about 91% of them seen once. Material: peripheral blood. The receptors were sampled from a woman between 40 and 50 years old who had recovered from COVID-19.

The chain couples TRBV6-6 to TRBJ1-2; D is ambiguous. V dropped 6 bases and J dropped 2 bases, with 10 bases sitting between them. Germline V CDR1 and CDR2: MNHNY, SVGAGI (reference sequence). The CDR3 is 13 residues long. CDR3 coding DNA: TGTGCCAGCAGCCTAGAACGAAACTATGGCTACACCTTC. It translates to CASSLERNYGYTF.

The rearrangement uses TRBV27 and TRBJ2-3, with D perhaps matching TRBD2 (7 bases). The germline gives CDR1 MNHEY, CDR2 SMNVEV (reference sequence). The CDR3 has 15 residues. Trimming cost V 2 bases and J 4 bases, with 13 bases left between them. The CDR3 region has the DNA TGTGCCAGCAGTTTAACGGGGGGCATGGCAGATACGCAGTATTTT. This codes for CASSLTGGMADTQYF.

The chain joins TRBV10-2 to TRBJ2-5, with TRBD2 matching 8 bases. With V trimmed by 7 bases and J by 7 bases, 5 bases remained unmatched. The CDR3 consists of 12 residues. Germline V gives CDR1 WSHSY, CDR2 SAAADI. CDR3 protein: CASTSGLVTQYF. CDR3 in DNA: TGCGCCAGCACTAGCGGGCTGGTGACCCAGTACTTC.

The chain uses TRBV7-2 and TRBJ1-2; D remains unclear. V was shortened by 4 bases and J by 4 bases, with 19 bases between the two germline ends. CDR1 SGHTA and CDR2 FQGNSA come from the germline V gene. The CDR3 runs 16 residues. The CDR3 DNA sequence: TGTGCCAGCAGCTCTCTCCTAGCCAGGCCTATCTATGGCTACACCTTC. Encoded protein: CASSSLLARPIYGYTF.

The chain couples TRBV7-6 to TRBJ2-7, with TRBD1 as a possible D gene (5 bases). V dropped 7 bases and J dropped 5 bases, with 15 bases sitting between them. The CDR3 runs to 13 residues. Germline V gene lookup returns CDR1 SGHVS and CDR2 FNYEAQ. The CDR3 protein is CASTLGQVHEQYF. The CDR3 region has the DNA TGTGCCAGCACCTTGGGGCAGGTCCACGAGCAGTACTTC. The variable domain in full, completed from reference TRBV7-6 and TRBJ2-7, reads GAGVSQSPRYKVTKRGQDVALRCDPISGHVSLYWYRQALGQGPEFLTYFNYEAQQDKSGLPNDRFSAERPEGSISTLTIQRTEQRDSAMYRCASTLGQVHEQYFGPGTRLTVT.

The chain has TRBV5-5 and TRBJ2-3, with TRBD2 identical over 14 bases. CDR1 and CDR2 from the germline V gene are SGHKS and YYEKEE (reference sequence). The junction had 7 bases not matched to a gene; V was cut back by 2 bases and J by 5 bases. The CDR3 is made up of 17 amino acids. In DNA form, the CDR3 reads TGTGCCAGCAGCTTTCGGACTAGCGGGGGGACAAAAGATACGCAGTATTTT. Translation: CASSFRTSGGTKDTQYF.

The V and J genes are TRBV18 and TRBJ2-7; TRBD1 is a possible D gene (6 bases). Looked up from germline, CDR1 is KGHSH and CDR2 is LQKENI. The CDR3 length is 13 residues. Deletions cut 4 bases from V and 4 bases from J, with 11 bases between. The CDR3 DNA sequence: TGTGCCAGCTCACTGGCTAGGGGGTACGAGCAGTACTTC. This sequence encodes CASSLARGYEQYF. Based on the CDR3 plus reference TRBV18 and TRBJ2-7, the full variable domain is NAGVMQNPRHLVRRRGQEARLRCSPMKGHSHVYWYRQLPEEGLKFMVYLQKENIIDESGMPKERFSAEFPKEGPSILRIQQVVRGDSAAYFCASSLARGYEQYFGPGTRLTVT.

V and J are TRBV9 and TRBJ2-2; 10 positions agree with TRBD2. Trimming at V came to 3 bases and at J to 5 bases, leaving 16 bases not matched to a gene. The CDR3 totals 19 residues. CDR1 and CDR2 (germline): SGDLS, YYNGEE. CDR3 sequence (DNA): TGTGCCAGCAGCGAATCACCCGGGACTAGCGTTCGGGGGACCGGGGAGCTGTTTTTT. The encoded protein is CASSESPGTSVRGTGELFF.

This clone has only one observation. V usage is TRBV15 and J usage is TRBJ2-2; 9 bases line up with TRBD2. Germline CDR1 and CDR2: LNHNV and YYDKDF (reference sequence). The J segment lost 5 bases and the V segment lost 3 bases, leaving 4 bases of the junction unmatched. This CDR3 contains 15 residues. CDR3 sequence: CATSSWLAGTGELFF. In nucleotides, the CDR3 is TGTGCCACCAGCAGTTGGCTAGCGGGAACCGGGGAGCTGTTTTTT.

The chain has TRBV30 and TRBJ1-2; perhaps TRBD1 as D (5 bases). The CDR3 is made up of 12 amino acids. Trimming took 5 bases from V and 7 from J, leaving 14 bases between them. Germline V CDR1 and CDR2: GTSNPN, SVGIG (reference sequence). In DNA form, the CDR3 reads TGTGCCTGGCTAGCCCCCGGGGGTGGCTACACCTTC. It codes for CAWLAPGGGYTF. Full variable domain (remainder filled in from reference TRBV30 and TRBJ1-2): SQTIHQWPATLVQPVGSPLSLECTVEGTSNPNLYWYRQAAGRGLQLLFYSVGIGQISSEVPQNLSASRPQDRQFILSSKKLLLSDSGFYLCAWLAPGGGYTFGSGTRLTVV.